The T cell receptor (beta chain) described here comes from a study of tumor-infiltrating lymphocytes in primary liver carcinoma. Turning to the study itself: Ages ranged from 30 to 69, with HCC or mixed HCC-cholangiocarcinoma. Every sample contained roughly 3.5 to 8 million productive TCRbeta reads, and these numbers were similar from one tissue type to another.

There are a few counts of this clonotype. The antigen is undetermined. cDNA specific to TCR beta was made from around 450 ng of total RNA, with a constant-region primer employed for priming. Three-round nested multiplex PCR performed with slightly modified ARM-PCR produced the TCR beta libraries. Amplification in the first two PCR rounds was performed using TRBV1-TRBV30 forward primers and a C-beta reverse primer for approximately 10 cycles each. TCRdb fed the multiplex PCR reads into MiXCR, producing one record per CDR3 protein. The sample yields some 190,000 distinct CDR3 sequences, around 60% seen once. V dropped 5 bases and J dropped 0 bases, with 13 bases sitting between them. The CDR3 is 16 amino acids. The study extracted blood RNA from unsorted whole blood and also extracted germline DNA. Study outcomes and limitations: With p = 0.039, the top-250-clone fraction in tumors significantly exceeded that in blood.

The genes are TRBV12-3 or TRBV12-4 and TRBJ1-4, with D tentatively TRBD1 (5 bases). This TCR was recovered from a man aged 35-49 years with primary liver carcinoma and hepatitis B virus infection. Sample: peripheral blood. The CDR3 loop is CASSQGTRATNEKLFF. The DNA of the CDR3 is TGTGCCAGCAGTCAGGGCACGCGGGCAACTAATGAAAAACTGTTTTTT.